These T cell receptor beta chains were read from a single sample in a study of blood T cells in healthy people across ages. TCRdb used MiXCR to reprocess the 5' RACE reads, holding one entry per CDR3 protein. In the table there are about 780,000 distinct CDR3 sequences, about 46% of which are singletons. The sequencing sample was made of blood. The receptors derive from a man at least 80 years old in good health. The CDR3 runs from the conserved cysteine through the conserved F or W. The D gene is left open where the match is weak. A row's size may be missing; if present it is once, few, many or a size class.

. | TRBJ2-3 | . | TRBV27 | TGTGCCAGCAGTTCAGAGAGGGGTAGGCAGTATTTT | CASSSERGRQYF
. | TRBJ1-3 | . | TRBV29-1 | TGCAGCGTTGAAGTGTCACCCTCTGGAAACACCATATATTTT | CSVEVSPSGNTIYF
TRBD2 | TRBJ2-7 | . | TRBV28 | TGTGCCAACAGTATGACTAGCGGGGCATCCTACGAGCAGTACTTC | CANSMTSGASYEQYF
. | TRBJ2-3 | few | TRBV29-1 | TGCAGCGTTAAATTAGCGGACCTCACAGATACGCAGTATTTT | CSVKLADLTDTQYF
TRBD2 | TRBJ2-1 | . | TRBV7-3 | TGTGCCAGCAGCCCTAGCGGGAACTCCTACAATGCGCAGTTCTTC | CASSPSGNSYNAQFF
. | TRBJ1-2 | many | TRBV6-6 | TGTGCCAGCAGACTACTGGTCTATGCTGGCTACACCTTC | CASRLLVYAGYTF
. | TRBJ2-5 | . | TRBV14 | TGTGCCAGCAGCCAAGGCCTAGCGTTTCAAGAGACCCAGTACTTC | CASSQGLAFQETQYF
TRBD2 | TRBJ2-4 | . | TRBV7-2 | TGTGCCAGCAGCCGAACGGGACTAGCGATCTGGGGTGAGGGCATTCAGTACTTC | CASSRTGLAIWGEGIQYF
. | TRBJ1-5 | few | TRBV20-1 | TGCAGTGCTAAGACAAATAGCAATCAGCCCCAGCATTTT | CSAKTNSNQPQHF
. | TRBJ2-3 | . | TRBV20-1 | TGCAGTGCTAGAGTGTCAGGTCCCCGCACAGATACGCAGTATTTT | CSARVSGPRTDTQYF
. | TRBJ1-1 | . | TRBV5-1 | TGCGCCAGCAGCTTGAGGGGGGCTGACACTGAAGCTTTCTTT | CASSLRGADTEAFF